The 32 T cell receptor beta chains in this list originate from one sample, sequenced in a study of blood T cell repertoires in COVID-19. Clones were sequenced by immunoSEQ multiplex PCR, and TCRdb holds only the in-frame ones, with some missing. The sample lists about 60,000 clones, roughly 84% occurring once. Sequencing used peripheral blood. These receptors all stem from a man aged 30 to 39 with COVID-19, enrolled during active disease.

The V gene is TRBV13, the J gene TRBJ2-7; 11 bases map to TRBD2. Germline CDR1 PRHDT, CDR2 FYEKMQ (reference sequence). The CDR3 runs 16 residues. With 5 bases clipped from V and 3 bases from J, the junction kept 9 bases outside the gene matches. CDR3 DNA sequence: TGTGCCAGCAGCCCAGCCGGGACTAGCGGAAACTACGAGCAGTACTTC. The encoded protein is CASSPAGTSGNYEQYF.

The rearrangement links TRBV27 to TRBJ1-6, with D hard to call. Germline lookup yields CDR1 MNHEY and CDR2 SMNVEV (reference sequence). The CDR3 totals 14 residues. The germline V and J ends were trimmed by 5 bases and 8 bases, with 13 bases remaining between them. CDR3 in DNA: TGTGCCAGCAGTGCGGTCCAGAGTCATTCACCCCTCCACTTT. Amino acids: CASSAVQSHSPLHF.

The J gene is TRBJ2-1, the V gene TRBV11-2, with TRBD2 identical over 12 bases. With 5 bases clipped from V and 2 bases from J, the junction kept 10 bases outside the gene matches. Germline V gene lookup returns CDR1 SGHAT and CDR2 FQNNGV. The CDR3 is 18 amino acids. CDR3 nucleotides: TGTGCCAGCAGCCTACGGCTAGCGGGAGGGGTCCCCTACAATGAGCAGTTCTTC. Translated: CASSLRLAGGVPYNEQFF.

The V gene is TRBV21-1, the J gene TRBJ1-1. TRBV21-1 is marked as a pseudogene. The CDR3 extends over 16 amino acids. The CDR3 protein is CASPREAKGSDTEAFF. DNA for the CDR3: TGTGCCAGCCCCCGGGAAGCAAAAGGCTCGGACACTGAAGCTTTCTTT.

V usage is TRBV7-6 and J usage is TRBJ2-1; 7 bases align to TRBD1. Germline V CDR1 and CDR2: SGHVS, FNYEAQ. This CDR3 is 13 amino acids long. With V trimmed by 4 bases and J by 7 bases, 4 bases remained unmatched. CDR3 coding DNA: TGTGCCAGCAGCTCGGGACAGAGAAATGAGCAGTTCTTC. Residues: CASSSGQRNEQFF. The whole variable domain, remainder taken from reference TRBV7-6 and TRBJ2-1, is GAGVSQSPRYKVTKRGQDVALRCDPISGHVSLYWYRQALGQGPEFLTYFNYEAQQDKSGLPNDRFSAERPEGSISTLTIQRTEQRDSAMYRCASSSGQRNEQFFGPGTRLTVL.

The chain links TRBV27 to TRBJ1-2; D ambiguous. Per germline, CDR1 MNHEY and CDR2 SMNVEV (reference sequence). The V end was cut by 0 bases, the J end by 7 bases, with 9 bases between. CDR3 length equals 13 residues. The CDR3 DNA sequence: TGTGCCAGCAGTTTATCTGCCGGGTCTGGCTACACCTTC. Translated: CASSLSAGSGYTF.

This chain links TRBV28 with TRBJ1-1, with D unresolved. This CDR3 has 14 amino acids. Germline loops: CDR1 MDHEN, CDR2 SYDVKM. The germline V and J ends were trimmed by 3 bases and 1 base, with 9 bases remaining between them. The CDR3 DNA sequence: TGTGCCAGCAGTTTCGGACGGGGGAACACTGAAGCTTTCTTT. Translation: CASSFGRGNTEAFF.

The gene calls are TRBV7-3 and TRBJ2-7; 9 bases line up with TRBD2. The trim removed 5 bases at V and 0 bases at J, leaving 2 bases unmatched. CDR3 size: 14 residues. The germline V gene encodes CDR1 SGHTA and CDR2 FQGTGA. The CDR3 here is CASSLSGSSYEQYF. The CDR3 DNA reads as TGTGCCAGCAGCCTTAGCGGGAGCTCCTACGAGCAGTACTTC.

The chain combines TRBV11-2 with TRBJ1-2, with a tentative D call TRBD1 (5 bases). CDR1 is SGHAT and CDR2 is FQNNGV in the germline V gene. The V end lost 5 bases, the J end lost 3 bases, and 13 bases lay between the germline ends. CDR3 length: 14 amino acids. CDR3 amino acids: CASSHPGSDYGYTF. The CDR3 nucleotides are TGTGCCAGCAGCCACCCAGGGTCTGACTATGGCTACACCTTC.

The V gene is TRBV19, the J gene TRBJ1-2; no definite D call. V was clipped by 7 bases and J by 0 bases, with 21 bases between them. The CDR3 contains 17 residues. Germline loops: CDR1 LNHDA, CDR2 SQIVND (reference sequence). In nucleotides, the CDR3 is TGTGCCAGTATTGGACCTATGGGAGGAAGAGCTAACTATGGCTACACCTTC. Its translation is CASIGPMGGRANYGYTF.

V and J are TRBV24-1 and TRBJ2-4; TRBD2 is a possible D gene (5 bases). The V and J ends lost 3 bases and 4 bases respectively, with 12 bases between them. Germline V gene lookup returns CDR1 KGHDR and CDR2 SFDVKD. The CDR3 contains 15 residues. The CDR3 nucleotides are TGTGCCACCAGTGATCCCAGGACGGGGAAAAACATTCAGTACTTC. This translates into CATSDPRTGKNIQYF.

The chain employs TRBV28 and TRBJ2-3; 15 bases align to TRBD2. The CDR3 contains 14 residues. Losses at the gene ends were 6 bases for V and 11 bases for J; bases not matched to a gene: 6. Germline V gene sequence: CDR1 MDHEN, CDR2 SYDVKM. The CDR3 loop reads CASSPGLAGGRQYF. For the CDR3, the DNA is TGTGCCAGCAGCCCGGGACTAGCGGGGGGTAGGCAGTATTTT. Based on the CDR3 plus reference TRBV28 and TRBJ2-3, the full variable domain is DVKVTQSSRYLVKRTGEKVFLECVQDMDHENMFWYRQDPGLGLRLIYFSYDVKMKEKGDIPEGYSVSREKKERFSLILESASTNQTSMYLCASSPGLAGGRQYFGPGTRLTVL.

The V gene is TRBV9, the J gene TRBJ2-1; TRBD2 matches 13 bases. V shed 3 bases and J 7 bases; nucleotides not matched to a gene: 7. The CDR3 length is 16 residues. Per the germline V gene, CDR1 is SGDLS and CDR2 is YYNGEE. The CDR3 region has the DNA TGTGCCAGCAGCGCAAGACTAGCGGGAGGAGGGAATGAGCAGTTCTTC. This gives the protein CASSARLAGGGNEQFF.

The rearrangement links TRBV3-1 (or the pseudogene TRBV3-2) to TRBJ2-7, with D possibly being TRBD1 (6 bases). The CDR3 has 13 residues. Germline assignment: CDR1 LGHDT and CDR2 YNNKEL (reference sequence). With 3 bases removed from V and 5 bases from J, the gap between germline ends came to 11 bases. CDR3 region: CASSQRGIDEQYF. In DNA form, the CDR3 reads TGTGCCAGCAGCCAGAGGGGGATCGACGAGCAGTACTTC.

The rearrangement uses TRBV27 and TRBJ1-1, with TRBD1 as a possible D gene (6 bases). The V gene's germline CDR1 is MNHEY and CDR2 SMNVEV (reference sequence). V dropped 5 bases and J dropped 4 bases, with 8 bases sitting between them. The CDR3 totals 12 residues. Here the CDR3 DNA reads TGTGCCAGCAGTGAACAGGGCACTGAAGCTTTCTTT. Translation: CASSEQGTEAFF.

This clone has more than one count but fewer than ten. The V and J genes are TRBV10-2 and TRBJ1-2; D uncertain. This CDR3 is 12 amino acids long. V was trimmed by 7 bases and J by 3 bases, leaving 9 bases between them. Germline V gene data show CDR1 as WSHSY and CDR2 as SAAADI. The CDR3 spells CASMRDDYGYTF. DNA for the CDR3: TGCGCCAGCATGCGGGATGACTATGGCTACACCTTC.

This chain connects TRBV7-2 to TRBJ2-2; D remains unclear. Trimming stripped 1 base from V and 6 bases from J, with 12 bases between. Looked up from germline, CDR1 is SGHTA and CDR2 is FQGNSA. This CDR3 contains 15 residues. The CDR3 sequence is CASSLGSHRSGELFF. CDR3 nucleotides: TGTGCCAGCAGCTTAGGATCTCACCGGTCCGGGGAGCTGTTTTTT. Full variable domain (missing parts from reference TRBV7-2 and TRBJ2-2): GAGVSQSPSNKVTEKGKDVELRCDPISGHTALYWYRQSLGQGLEFLIYFQGNSAPDKSGLPSDRFSAERTGGSVSTLTIQRTQQEDSAVYLCASSLGSHRSGELFFGEGSRLTVL.

This clone occurred a few times. This chain joins TRBV12-3 or TRBV12-4 and TRBJ1-1; no clear D. This CDR3 has 13 amino acids. The V gene lost 1 base and the J gene lost 2 bases, with 5 bases spanning the gap. The CDR3 DNA reads TGTGCCAGCAGTTTAGGACAAAACACTGAAGCTTTCTTT. It yields the protein CASSLGQNTEAFF.

The V call is TRBV11-2, the J call TRBJ2-6, with 8 bases matching TRBD1. Losses at the gene ends were 4 bases for V and 1 base for J; bases not matched to a gene: 6. Looked up from germline, CDR1 is SGHAT and CDR2 is FQNNGV. The CDR3 spans 17 residues. CDR3 in DNA: TGTGCCAGCAGCTCCGTACAGGGGGAGTCTGGGGCCAACGTCCTGACTTTC. Residues: CASSSVQGESGANVLTF.

V and J are TRBV10-3 and TRBJ1-1; TRBD1 is a possible D gene (6 bases). This CDR3 is built from 13 residues. V was trimmed by 6 bases and J by 4 bases, leaving 12 bases between them. Per germline, CDR1 ENHRY and CDR2 SYGVKD. The CDR3 loop is CAIRTGLTTEAFF. The CDR3 coding sequence is TGTGCCATCAGGACAGGTCTGACCACTGAAGCTTTCTTT.

The chain combines TRBV19 with TRBJ2-6; D not resolved. The CDR3 covers 16 residues. Germline V CDR1 and CDR2: LNHDA, SQIVND (reference sequence). Trimming pared 6 bases from V and 0 bases from J, leaving 12 bases between. CDR3 in amino acids: CASRPLKNSGANVLTF. The CDR3 DNA sequence: TGTGCCAGTAGACCACTGAAGAACTCTGGGGCCAACGTCCTGACTTTC.

The chain joins TRBV28 to TRBJ1-5; D may be TRBD1 (6 bases). This CDR3 has 14 amino acids. From germline, CDR1 is MDHEN and CDR2 SYDVKM. Trimming pared 6 bases from V and 4 bases from J, leaving 13 bases between. CDR3 nucleotides: TGTGCCAGCAGACCGGGACACTCAAATCAGCCCCAGCATTTT. This sequence encodes CASRPGHSNQPQHF.

J is TRBJ1-3 and V is TRBV5-5, with 7 positions matching TRBD1. V lost 1 base, J lost 15 bases, and 13 bases stayed unmatched. This CDR3 contains 14 residues. CDR1 and CDR2 from the germline V gene are SGHKS and YYEKEE (reference sequence). The CDR3 DNA follows: TGTGCCAGCAGCTTGTCACAGGGGCTACCCGGGCCATATTTT. Translation: CASSLSQGLPGPYF.

This clone was seen only once. The gene calls are TRBV27 and TRBJ1-2; D uncertain. Germline V CDR1 and CDR2: MNHEY, SMNVEV (reference sequence). The V end lost 2 bases, the J end lost 0 bases, and 13 bases lay between the germline ends. CDR3 length: 16 amino acids. The CDR3 loop reads CASSLEGRVTNYGYTF. The CDR3 nucleotides are TGTGCCAGCAGTTTAGAGGGAAGAGTCACTAACTATGGCTACACCTTC.

This clone was seen a handful of times. V gene TRBV5-1 combines with J gene TRBJ1-5; tentatively, D is TRBD1 (5 bases). The length of the CDR3 is 17 residues. CDR1 SGHRS and CDR2 YFSETQ come from the germline V gene. V was shortened by 0 bases and J by 3 bases, with 16 bases between the two germline ends. The CDR3 here is CASSLGGTTNPNQPQHF. In DNA, the CDR3 is TGCGCCAGCAGCTTGGGCGGGACTACGAATCCCAATCAGCCCCAGCATTTT.

The chain links TRBV27 to TRBJ1-1; maybe TRBD1 (6 bases). Germline V gives CDR1 MNHEY, CDR2 SMNVEV (reference sequence). Trimming left V 2 bases short and J 0 bases short, with 10 bases between. The CDR3 extends over 15 amino acids. CDR3 region: CASSLNQGLNTEAFF. For the CDR3, the DNA is TGTGCCAGCAGTTTAAACCAGGGGTTGAACACTGAAGCTTTCTTT.

The chain combines TRBV9 with TRBJ2-3, with D perhaps TRBD1 (5 bases). CDR3 size: 16 residues. From germline, CDR1 is SGDLS and CDR2 YYNGEE. Between the trimmed V and J ends, which lost 3 bases and 3 bases, there was a span of 17 bases. The CDR3 coding sequence is TGTGCCAGCAGCGCAACCGTCAGGGTCTCGACAGATACGCAGTATTTT. This encodes CASSATVRVSTDTQYF.

The V and J genes are TRBV5-5 and TRBJ2-7, with D uncertain. The germline CDR1 and CDR2 sequences are SGHKS and YYEKEE (reference sequence). Trimming shortened V by 10 bases and J by 1 base, and 18 bases separated the two germline ends. This CDR3 has 14 residues. The CDR3 nucleotides read TGTGCCGCTTCCCCAGACTTCTTTTCCTACGAGCAGTACTTC. Protein sequence: CAASPDFFSYEQYF.

V is TRBV15 and J is TRBJ1-2, with 11 bases lining up with TRBD1. The CDR3 has 15 residues. The junction had 8 bases not matched to a gene; V was cut back by 3 bases and J by 8 bases. Per the germline V gene, CDR1 is LNHNV and CDR2 is YYDKDF (reference sequence). CDR3: CATSSSGQGAGGYTF. Here the CDR3 DNA reads TGTGCCACCAGCAGTAGTGGACAGGGGGCGGGAGGCTACACCTTC.

The CDR3 nucleotides are TGTGCCAGCAGCCCAAACCTACCGGGACAGGGGGCGGGTGAGCAGTACTTC. Translating gives CASSPNLPGQGAGEQYF. This chain connects TRBV5-4 to TRBJ2-7; 12 bases fit TRBD1. This CDR3 spans 17 amino acids. V lost 4 bases to trimming and J lost 7 bases; unmatched junction nucleotides: 15. Germline V gene data show CDR1 as SGHNT and CDR2 as YYREEE (reference sequence).

This clone appeared a few times. J is TRBJ2-7 and V is TRBV12-3 or TRBV12-4; TRBD1 might be the D (5 bases). This CDR3 spans 13 amino acids. Trimming took 1 base from V and 2 from J, leaving 6 bases between them. CDR3 DNA: TGTGCCAGCAGTTTAGACAGGCCCTACGAGCAGTACTTC. This sequence encodes CASSLDRPYEQYF.

V usage is TRBV27 and J usage is TRBJ2-7; maybe TRBD2 (5 bases). The CDR3 has 14 residues. The germline V gene encodes CDR1 MNHEY and CDR2 SMNVEV (reference sequence). V lost 7 bases to trimming and J lost 5 bases, with 18 bases between them. The CDR3 reads CASIKNHREHEQYF. For the CDR3, the DNA is TGTGCCAGCATCAAGAATCATAGGGAGCACGAGCAGTACTTC.